The 22 T cell receptor beta chains below come from one sample, sequenced in a study of response to subunit inactivated influenza vaccine. From the RT-PCR reads, TCRdb called clonotypes with MiXCR, one entry per CDR3 protein. This table has 500,000 to 650,000 distinct CDR3 sequences, 7.6% appearing once. Material: PBMCs from blood, obtained around 25 months after vaccination. The source of these receptors is a man aged 50 to 69 who received an inactivated influenza vaccine.

This clonotype showed up just a few times. The rearrangement joins TRBV28 to TRBJ2-7; D is ambiguous. The germline V gene encodes CDR1 MDHEN and CDR2 SYDVKM. The CDR3 is 17 residues long. Trimming removed 5 bases from V and 1 base from J, with 21 bases in between. CDR3 sequence reads: CASSPPFSYLGSYEQYF. CDR3 nucleotides: TGTGCCAGCAGTCCCCCTTTCAGTTATTTAGGGTCCTACGAGCAGTACTTC.

The chain is built from TRBV7-9 and TRBJ2-1; either TRBD1 or TRBD2 may supply D (7 bases each). V was clipped by 2 bases and J by 6 bases, with 14 bases between them. Germline values: CDR1 SEHNR, CDR2 FQNEAQ (reference sequence). The CDR3 consists of 15 residues. The CDR3 DNA sequence: TGTGCCAGCAGCTTACCAGACAGGGAGGGCAATGAGCAGTTCTTC. It specifies CASSLPDREGNEQFF.

Points on this clonotype: One end of the junction fails to match germline, which may point to a read error. This rearrangement joins TRBV19 to TRBJ2-2; no definite D call. This CDR3 is 14 amino acids long. Per the germline V gene, CDR1 is LNHDA and CDR2 is SQIVND (reference sequence). The CDR3 DNA is TGTGCCTGTAGTATCCGACCATACACCGGGGAGCTGTTTTTT. Protein sequence: CACSIRPYTGELFF.

The CDR3 region is CASSLKLAGPFSYNEQFF. In DNA, the CDR3 is TGTGCCAGCAGCTTGAAACTAGCGGGACCATTCTCCTACAATGAGCAGTTCTTC. V gene TRBV11-1 combines with J gene TRBJ2-1; 10 bases align to TRBD2. The CDR3 spans 18 residues. The V gene end was trimmed by 3 bases and the J gene end by 0 bases; junction bases not matched to a gene: 8. Germline CDR1 reads SGHAT; CDR2 reads FQDESV (reference sequence). The full variable domain, rest sourced from reference TRBV11-1 and TRBJ2-1, is EAEVAQSPRYKITEKSQAVAFWCDPISGHATLYWYRQILGQGPELLVQFQDESVVDDSQLPKDRFSAERLKGVDSTLKIQPAELGDSAMYLCASSLKLAGPFSYNEQFFGPGTRLTVL.

This clonotype was counted many times. This chain's CDR3 is CSVVIARGNTEAFF. Here the CDR3 DNA reads TGCAGCGTTGTTATCGCCAGGGGGAACACTGAAGCTTTCTTT. V and J are TRBV29-1 and TRBJ1-1, with D perhaps TRBD1 (6 bases). V was pared by 4 bases and J by 1 base, with 13 bases between. The germline CDR1 and CDR2 sequences are SQVTM and ANQGSEA. The CDR3 contains 14 residues.

This clonotype showed up just once. The rearrangement links TRBV28 to TRBJ2-5; D call uncertain. Per germline, CDR1 MDHEN and CDR2 SYDVKM. CDR3 length: 14 residues. V lost 5 bases and J lost 4, with 14 bases in between. As DNA, the CDR3 is TGTGCCAGCAGTCTTAACGAGATTAGAGAGACCCAGTACTTC. Translation: CASSLNEIRETQYF.

This chain links TRBV5-1 with TRBJ1-1; possibly TRBD1 for D (6 bases). This CDR3 comprises 17 residues. CDR1 and CDR2 from the germline V gene are SGHRS and YFSETQ. V was trimmed by 3 bases and J by 2 bases, leaving 20 bases between them. CDR3 nucleotide sequence: TGCGCCAGCAGCTCTATCGGGACACTATTACCTAACACTGAAGCTTTCTTT. This gives the protein CASSSIGTLLPNTEAFF. The full variable domain, its missing parts supplied by reference TRBV5-1 and TRBJ1-1, is KAGVTQTPRYLIKTRGQQVTLSCSPISGHRSVSWYQQTPGQGLQFLFEYFSETQRNKGNFPGRFSGRQFSNSRSEMNVSTLELGDSALYLCASSSIGTLLPNTEAFFGQGTRLTVV.

This clonotype was counted between two and nine times. The chain is built from TRBV4-3 and TRBJ2-7; 11 positions agree with TRBD2. In germline, CDR1 is LGHNA, CDR2 YSLEER. The ends lost 4 bases at V and 1 base at J; junction bases unmatched: 6. This CDR3 comprises 16 residues. Written as DNA, the CDR3 is TGCGCCAGCAGCCGGTCCGGGACTAGCGGATCCTACGAGCAGTACTTC. Translating gives CASSRSGTSGSYEQYF.

This chain uses TRBV7-8 with TRBJ2-1; possible D gene TRBD2, 5 bases. The ends were cut back, 1 base at V and 7 bases at J, with 8 bases in the middle. The germline CDR1 and CDR2 sequences are SGHVS and FQNEAQ. This CDR3 has 13 residues. CDR3 sequence (DNA): TGTGCCAGCAGCTTAGGGAGGTTAAATGAGCAGTTCTTC. Protein: CASSLGRLNEQFF.

The rearrangement joins TRBV4-3 to TRBJ1-1; D remains ambiguous. Germline assignment: CDR1 LGHNA and CDR2 YSLEER. The V end was cut by 0 bases, the J end by 8 bases, with 13 bases between. This CDR3 comprises 14 residues. CDR3 amino acids: CASSQDARQDEAFF. The CDR3 DNA follows: TGCGCCAGCAGCCAAGATGCCAGACAAGACGAAGCTTTCTTT.

This clonotype was seen many times. The chain is built from TRBV29-1 and TRBJ1-2; a weak D match, TRBD1 (6 bases). The CDR3 is 14 residues long. Germline V gene sequence: CDR1 SQVTM, CDR2 ANQGSEA. Trimming took 1 base from V and 3 from J, leaving 12 bases between them. The CDR3 DNA follows: TGCAGCGTTGAAGGTCAGGGGCGCGACTATGGCTACACCTTC. Its translation: CSVEGQGRDYGYTF.

This clonotype was counted many times. V and J are TRBV5-1 and TRBJ2-2; D remains unclear. The CDR3 has 13 residues. Trimming stripped 7 bases from V and 1 base from J, with 8 bases between. The germline CDR1 and CDR2 sequences are SGHRS and YFSETQ. The CDR3 region has the DNA TGCGCCAGCTCACCCAGGAACACCGGGGAGCTGTTTTTT. The encoded protein is CASSPRNTGELFF.

This clonotype was observed a few times. The chain joins TRBV12-3 or TRBV12-4 to TRBJ2-7; no definite D call. Trimming cost V 1 base and J 1 base, with 11 bases left between them. The length of the CDR3 is 15 residues. The CDR3 DNA reads TGTGCCAGCAGTTTAGACGTGACTCTATCCTACGAGCAGTACTTC. It translates to CASSLDVTLSYEQYF.

This clonotype came up a few times. The chain links TRBV30 to TRBJ1-2; 9 positions match TRBD1. The germline CDR1 and CDR2 sequences are GTSNPN and SVGIG (reference sequence). The CDR3 has 14 amino acids. V lost 2 bases and J lost 7; bases outside the gene matches: 8. The CDR3 sequence: CAWSLGQGRFGYTF. In nucleotides, the CDR3 is TGTGCCTGGAGTTTGGGACAGGGAAGATTTGGCTACACCTTC.

This clonotype appeared a few times. This chain connects TRBV15 to TRBJ2-2; TRBD2 might be the D (5 bases). CDR1 is LNHNV and CDR2 is YYDKDF in the germline V gene (reference sequence). The CDR3 contains 12 residues. Between the trimmed V and J ends, which lost 5 bases and 7 bases, there was a span of 8 bases. The CDR3 reads CATSGRDGELFF. CDR3 DNA: TGTGCCACCAGCGGGAGAGACGGGGAGCTGTTTTTT.

This rearrangement joins TRBV20-1 to TRBJ1-4, with D uncertain. CDR3 length: 15 amino acids. V lost 0 bases to trimming and J lost 8 bases, with 16 bases between them. Germline lookup yields CDR1 DFQATT and CDR2 SNEGSKA (reference sequence). This CDR3 reads CSARDDTRLGEKLFF. CDR3 sequence (DNA): TGCAGTGCTAGAGACGACACAAGGTTGGGGGAAAAACTGTTTTTT.

This clonotype was observed a few times. This chain joins TRBV5-6 and TRBJ2-1; D is unresolved. Trimming pared 2 bases from V and 8 bases from J, leaving 8 bases between. Germline V gene data show CDR1 as SGHDT and CDR2 as YYEEEE. This CDR3 region has 12 residues. CDR3: CASSLPTDEQFF. For the CDR3, the DNA is TGTGCCAGCAGCTTACCGACTGATGAGCAGTTCTTC.

This clonotype appeared many times. This rearrangement joins TRBV5-6 to TRBJ2-3; a weak D match, TRBD2 (5 bases). The CDR3 runs 15 residues. Trimming took off 4 bases at V and 6 bases at J, with 18 bases between the two ends. The V gene's germline CDR1 is SGHDT and CDR2 YYEEEE. In DNA, the CDR3 is TGTGCCAGCAGCATACTAGTGGCAGGTTGGGATACGCAGTATTTT. Its translation: CASSILVAGWDTQYF.

This clonotype came up a few times. The V and J genes are TRBV20-1 and TRBJ1-1; D gene ambiguous. The CDR3 runs to 11 residues. Trimming took 6 bases from V and 2 from J, leaving 7 bases between them. CDR1 and CDR2 from the germline V gene are DFQATT and SNEGSKA (reference sequence). The CDR3 nucleotides are TGCAGTGCCGGTTCCAACACTGAAGCTTTCTTT. Translation gives CSAGSNTEAFF.

CDR3 coding DNA: TGTGCCAGCAGTTTTTTTTTTCAGGGTGACTATGGCTACACCTTC. Protein sequence: CASSFFFQGDYGYTF. This rearrangement joins TRBV12-3 or TRBV12-4 to TRBJ1-2; a weak D match, TRBD1 (5 bases). The V gene lost 3 bases and the J gene lost 3 bases, with 14 bases spanning the gap. The CDR3 sequence is 15 residues long.

The gene calls are TRBV3-1 and TRBJ1-1, with a weak D call TRBD1 (6 bases). V was clipped by 1 base and J by 0 bases, with 12 bases between them. Germline values: CDR1 LGHDT, CDR2 YNNKEL (reference sequence). CDR3 length: 16 residues. The CDR3 loop is CASSQVRPGVNTEAFF. The CDR3 coding sequence is TGTGCCAGCAGCCAAGTGAGGCCAGGGGTGAACACTGAAGCTTTCTTT.

Only a few counts were recorded for this clonotype. This chain joins TRBV20-1 and TRBJ1-6; D is unresolved. This CDR3 spans 16 amino acids. Germline CDR1 is DFQATT and CDR2 is SNEGSKA (reference sequence). Between the trimmed V and J ends, which lost 6 bases and 0 bases, there was a span of 15 bases. The CDR3 here is CSASDAFSSYNSPLHF. The CDR3 DNA is TGCAGTGCGTCAGATGCCTTCAGCTCCTATAATTCACCCCTCCACTTT.